The 30 T cell receptor beta chains given below trace back to one sample, sequenced in a study of siplizumab effects on memory and regulatory T cells. Assay used: immunoSEQ multiplex PCR; TCRdb lists only in-frame clones, some missing. The sample shows about 64,000 clones, just over 95% of them seen only once. The specimen was naive CD8+ T cells sorted from blood. These receptors originate from a human donor in good health.

The chain joins TRBV6-5 to TRBJ1-2, with 9 bases matching TRBD1. Unmatched junction bases numbered 6, after V lost 5 bases and J lost 8 bases. From germline, CDR1 is MNHEY and CDR2 SVGAGI. This CDR3 spans 13 amino acids. CDR3 residues: CASSQDRGWGYTF. Here the CDR3 DNA reads TGTGCCAGCAGTCAGGACAGGGGATGGGGCTACACCTTC.

CDR3 protein: CAAHSGNNEKLFF. The CDR3 DNA sequence: TGTGCCGCCCATTCTGGAAATAATGAAAAACTGTTTTTT. The chain employs TRBV19 and TRBJ1-4; the D is unclear. Looked up from germline, CDR1 is LNHDA and CDR2 is SQIVND (reference sequence). V was cut by 11 bases and J by 4 bases, with 14 bases left in between. This CDR3 region has 13 residues.

The chain carries TRBV5-5 and TRBJ2-7; D remains unclear. Germline V gene sequence: CDR1 SGHKS, CDR2 YYEKEE (reference sequence). The CDR3 has 13 amino acids. Between the trimmed V and J ends, which lost 0 bases and 4 bases, there was a span of 8 bases. CDR3 residues: CASSLAPTYEQYF. Here the CDR3 DNA reads TGTGCCAGCAGCTTGGCCCCAACATACGAGCAGTACTTC.

The chain combines TRBV4-1 with TRBJ2-7; 11 positions agree with TRBD1. Trimming removed 1 base from V and 7 bases from J; junction bases left unmatched: 3. Looked up from germline, CDR1 is MGHRA and CDR2 is YSYEKL. The CDR3 length is 14 residues. The DNA for the CDR3 is TGCGCCAGCAGCCAAGCGGACAGGGGGCGAGAGCAGTACTTC. Its protein product is CASSQADRGREQYF.

The V call is TRBV27, the J call TRBJ2-2, with 8 positions matching TRBD1. The CDR3 runs 14 residues. From germline, CDR1 is MNHEY and CDR2 SMNVEV (reference sequence). V lost 7 bases to trimming and J lost 7 bases; unmatched junction nucleotides: 8. The CDR3: CASIGQGAGGELFF. The DNA of the CDR3 is TGTGCCAGCATTGGCCAGGGGGCTGGCGGGGAGCTGTTTTTT.

J is TRBJ1-1 and V is TRBV27; D perhaps matches TRBD1 (6 bases). The germline V gene encodes CDR1 MNHEY and CDR2 SMNVEV (reference sequence). The V gene lost 6 bases and the J gene lost 4 bases, with 9 bases spanning the gap. The CDR3 is 12 amino acids. The CDR3 region has the DNA TGTGCCAGCAGACAGGGCTCCACTGAAGCTTTCTTT. Translation gives CASRQGSTEAFF.

This sequence joins TRBV30 and TRBJ2-3; 11 nucleotides line up with TRBD2. V gave up 2 bases and J gave up 1 base; unmatched junction bases: 2. CDR3 length equals 15 residues. Germline-derived CDR1 and CDR2 are GTSNPN and SVGIG (reference sequence). CDR3 sequence (DNA): TGTGCCTGGAGTTTAGCGGGGGGGCGCACAGATACGCAGTATTTT. Its protein is CAWSLAGGRTDTQYF.

The CDR3: CASGLVSGAAGELFF. The CDR3, as DNA: TGTGCTAGTGGTTTGGTATCGGGCGCCGCCGGGGAGCTGTTTTTT. The chain carries TRBV12-5 and TRBJ2-2; D gene uncertain. Trimming took off 0 bases at V and 6 bases at J, with 11 bases between the two ends. The CDR3 has 15 amino acids. Germline assignment: CDR1 LGHNT and CDR2 FRNRAP.

V is TRBV23-1 and J is TRBJ1-6; TRBD1 might be the D (5 bases). TRBV23-1 is annotated as an ORF whose role is uncertain. V lost 0 bases to trimming and J lost 7 bases, with 10 bases between them. The CDR3 loop spans 15 amino acids. For the CDR3, the DNA is TGCGCCAGCAGTCAATCGCGGGGGTACAATTCACCCCTCCACTTT. The encoded protein is CASSQSRGYNSPLHF.

V and J are TRBV7-2 and TRBJ2-1; 9 bases align to TRBD2. Germline assignment: CDR1 SGHTA and CDR2 FQGNSA. V lost 5 bases, J lost 2 bases, and 13 bases stayed unmatched. This CDR3 comprises 18 residues. The CDR3 DNA follows: TGTGCCAGCAGCCTAGTACCCTTGGGCGGGGGGGCCTACAATGAGCAGTTCTTC. It is translated as CASSLVPLGGGAYNEQFF.

This sequence joins TRBV7-9 and TRBJ1-1, with TRBD1 as a possible D gene (5 bases). Germline CDR1 is SEHNR and CDR2 is FQNEAQ (reference sequence). Trimming took 5 bases from V and 5 from J, leaving 12 bases between them. This CDR3 has 13 amino acids. The DNA for the CDR3 is TGTGCCAGCAGCCCCGGTTCAGGGACTGAAGCTTTCTTT. It is translated as CASSPGSGTEAFF.

The chain combines TRBV19 with TRBJ1-6; D not certain. Germline lookup yields CDR1 LNHDA and CDR2 SQIVND (reference sequence). Trimming cost V 0 bases and J 0 bases, with 12 bases left between them. The CDR3 consists of 18 residues. The CDR3 DNA reads as TGTGCCAGTAGTATAGATCTATCGCGAAACTCCTATAATTCACCCCTCCACTTT. Its translation: CASSIDLSRNSYNSPLHF.

This clone was seen just once. CDR3 bases: TGTGCCAGCTCACCACAGAAATCGGGACAGCCCTACAATGAGCAGTTCTTC. It translates to CASSPQKSGQPYNEQFF. The gene calls are TRBV18 and TRBJ2-1; TRBD1 matches at 7 bases. Germline lookup yields CDR1 KGHSH and CDR2 LQKENI. J gave up 2 bases and V 1 base, and 8 bases lay outside the gene matches. The length of the CDR3 is 17 residues.

The chain joins TRBV4-3 to TRBJ1-1, with a tentative D call TRBD1 (5 bases). The V end lost 0 bases, the J end lost 7 bases, and 21 bases lay between the germline ends. The CDR3 contains 17 residues. Germline CDR1 reads LGHNA; CDR2 reads YSLEER. CDR3 nucleotide sequence: TGCGCCAGCAGCCAAGAAGGACACGGGACCGCTCGTTTTGAAGCTTTCTTT. It encodes CASSQEGHGTARFEAFF.

This clone was found once. The J gene is TRBJ2-3, the V gene TRBV15; the D gene is possibly TRBD1 (6 bases). V dropped 6 bases and J dropped 3 bases, with 10 bases sitting between them. CDR1 and CDR2 (germline): LNHNV, YYDKDF (reference sequence). CDR3 length: 13 amino acids. CDR3 nucleotide sequence: TGTGCCACCAGGCCAAGGGGGACAGATACGCAGTATTTT. Translated: CATRPRGTDTQYF.

The CDR3 bases are TGTGCCAGCCCACTGGACAGGCTGAACACTGAAGCTTTCTTT. Translated, it gives CASPLDRLNTEAFF. The genes are TRBV7-9 and TRBJ1-1, with 7 bases aligning to TRBD1. The junction had 6 bases not matched to a gene; V was cut back by 8 bases and J by 0 bases. Germline V gives CDR1 SEHNR, CDR2 FQNEAQ (reference sequence). The CDR3 totals 14 residues.

The J gene is TRBJ1-2, the V gene TRBV4-3, with TRBD1 identical over 7 bases. The CDR3 runs to 15 residues. Germline trimming cut 0 bases from V and 2 bases from J; bases unmatched to any gene: 3. Germline CDR1 is LGHNA and CDR2 is YSLEER. The CDR3 spells CASSQDARGNYGYTF. Here the CDR3 DNA reads TGCGCCAGCAGCCAAGACGCCAGGGGGAACTATGGCTACACCTTC.

The CDR3 is CSVESGLNTEAFF. In nucleotides, the CDR3 is TGCAGCGTTGAATCAGGGCTGAACACTGAAGCTTTCTTT. The chain carries TRBV29-1 and TRBJ1-1, with D perhaps matching TRBD1 (5 bases). Germline-derived CDR1 and CDR2 are SQVTM and ANQGSEA. Trimming took 2 bases from V and 0 from J, leaving 7 bases between them. CDR3 size: 13 residues.

This rearrangement joins TRBV4-2 to TRBJ2-7, with 7 bases that match TRBD2. Germline loops: CDR1 LGHNA, CDR2 YNFKEQ. The CDR3 has 14 residues. The trim removed 4 bases at V and 0 bases at J, leaving 3 bases unmatched. In DNA, the CDR3 is TGTGCCAGCAGCCCGGGGGGTAGCTCCTACGAGCAGTACTTC. As protein: CASSPGGSSYEQYF.

J is TRBJ2-7 and V is TRBV7-2; 8 bases agree with TRBD2. The junction had 7 bases not matched to a gene; V was cut back by 1 base and J by 5 bases. There are 15 residues in the CDR3. CDR1 and CDR2 from the germline V gene are SGHTA and FQGNSA. The CDR3 reads CASSLVAGGGDEQYF. CDR3 DNA sequence: TGTGCCAGCAGCTTAGTTGCGGGGGGCGGCGACGAGCAGTACTTC.

This chain links TRBV19 with TRBJ2-7; possible D gene TRBD1, 5 bases. V was clipped by 3 bases and J by 4 bases, with 7 bases between them. CDR3 length: 12 amino acids. Germline-derived CDR1 and CDR2 are LNHDA and SQIVND (reference sequence). In nucleotides, the CDR3 is TGTGCCAGTAGTATGGGGCGGTACGAGCAGTACTTC. Protein sequence: CASSMGRYEQYF.

This chain joins TRBV5-4 and TRBJ2-7; possible D gene TRBD1, 5 bases. CDR3 size: 13 residues. V was cut by 3 bases and J by 6 bases, with 13 bases left in between. Germline CDR1 is SGHNT and CDR2 is YYREEE (reference sequence). The CDR3 loop is CASSWKSGIEQYF. The CDR3 DNA is TGTGCCAGCAGCTGGAAGTCAGGGATCGAGCAGTACTTC.

The rearrangement links TRBV7-3 to TRBJ1-1; D remains ambiguous. Per germline, CDR1 SGHTA and CDR2 FQGTGA. Trimming removed 0 bases from V and 4 bases from J, with 3 bases in between. There are 12 residues in the CDR3. CDR3 sequence: CASSLTGTEAFF. The CDR3 region has the DNA TGTGCCAGCAGCTTAACTGGCACTGAAGCTTTCTTT.

The V and J genes are TRBV5-5 and TRBJ2-3; either TRBD1 or TRBD2 may supply D (6 bases each). CDR3 length: 16 residues. V lost 3 bases and J 5 bases, leaving 19 bases between the germline ends. Germline assignment: CDR1 SGHKS and CDR2 YYEKEE (reference sequence). CDR3 sequence: CASSSPPGDSLDTQYF. The CDR3 nucleotides are TGTGCCAGCAGCTCCCCCCCAGGGGACTCATTAGATACGCAGTATTTT.

This clone was seen once. The chain is built from TRBV25-1 and TRBJ1-2; 8 bases line up with TRBD1. Germline-derived CDR1 and CDR2 are MGHDK and SYGVNS. This CDR3 has 14 amino acids. V lost 1 base, J lost 8 bases, and 6 bases stayed unmatched. The CDR3 nucleotides are TGTGCCAGCAGTGAATGGGGGACAGGCCCCGGCTACACCTTC. Its translation is CASSEWGTGPGYTF.

The J gene is TRBJ2-2, the V gene TRBV6-5; D is ambiguous. The CDR3 loop spans 13 amino acids. Between the trimmed V and J ends, which lost 2 bases and 7 bases, there was a span of 8 bases. Per the germline V gene, CDR1 is MNHEY and CDR2 is SVGAGI. CDR3 nucleotides: TGTGCCAGCAGTTACAGGCAGGACGGGGAGCTGTTTTTT. Protein product: CASSYRQDGELFF.

The chain combines TRBV5-6 with TRBJ2-7; D possibly corresponds to TRBD1 (7 bases). The germline gives CDR1 SGHDT, CDR2 YYEEEE. V shed 4 bases and J shed 3 bases, with 14 bases lying between them. This CDR3 is 14 amino acids long. CDR3 residues: CASSRGTDYYEQYF. Written as DNA, the CDR3 is TGTGCCAGCAGCCGCGGGACAGACTACTACGAGCAGTACTTC.

The rearrangement links TRBV19 to TRBJ1-2; TRBD1 might be the D (6 bases). The germline CDR1 and CDR2 sequences are LNHDA and SQIVND (reference sequence). Trimming removed 3 bases at V and 6 bases at J, with 11 bases between. The CDR3 consists of 13 residues. CDR3 sequence (DNA): TGTGCCAGTAGTATGTGGACAGTACATGGCTACACCTTC. It is translated as CASSMWTVHGYTF.

The chain uses TRBV5-8 and TRBJ2-3; D is unclear. The CDR3 contains 15 residues. Germline V gene data show CDR1 as SGHTS and CDR2 as YDEGEE. V lost 3 bases, J lost 3 bases, and 14 bases lay in between. Here the CDR3 reads CASSSISMGTDTQYF. CDR3 bases: TGTGCCAGCAGCTCCATTTCGATGGGAACAGATACGCAGTATTTT.

This chain joins TRBV29-1 and TRBJ2-1; 11 bases match TRBD1. There are 14 residues in the CDR3. Germline V gives CDR1 SQVTM, CDR2 ANQGSEA. The V segment lost 4 bases and the J segment 8 bases; nucleotides outside the gene matches: 7. DNA for the CDR3: TGCAGCGTTGGCGGACAGGGGGCTGTGGATGAGCAGTTCTTC. Its translation is CSVGGQGAVDEQFF.